What follows describes a single T cell receptor (beta chain). This record comes from a study of blood T cell repertoires in COVID-19. On the study more broadly: Samples taken during acute and convalescent COVID-19 were collected in the United States, Italy and Spain. Sources were T cells, B-cell-depleted T cells, or PBMCs; the material itself was cDNA or gDNA.

Authors' data handling: Estimated nucleated cell counts came from reference gene primer amplification. Assay used: immunoSEQ multiplex PCR; TCRdb lists only in-frame clones, some missing. Clonal size and the V and J genes are those of that table, whereas D and trimming came from the DNA. This table holds roughly 220,000 clones, more than 65% found once. Trimming stripped 6 bases from V and 6 bases from J, with 11 bases between. Germline V gene sequence: CDR1 MDHEN, CDR2 SYDVKM. The CDR3 is 13 residues long. The clonotype comes from a woman aged 55 to 70 with acute or convalescent COVID-19. This rearrangement joins TRBV28 to TRBJ2-2; D is unclear. Sample: peripheral blood. The CDR3 region has the DNA TGTGCCAGCAGCTCTAGAACGCCCGGGGAGCTGTTTTTT. Translated, it gives CASSSRTPGELFF.